This passage covers 22 T cell receptor beta chains from one sample sequenced in a study of shared clonotypes between healthy human individuals. Assay used: immunoSEQ multiplex PCR; TCRdb lists only in-frame clones, some missing. The sample consists of about 580,000 clones, 98% of them appearing once. CD45RO-negative CD8 cells positively selected for CCR7 made up the naive population, which excluded terminally differentiated effector memory CD45RA+ cells. Sequenced input: naive CD8+ T cells sorted from blood. The receptors were gathered from a man aged 30-40 years in good health.

This chain links TRBV4-1 with TRBJ1-3; unclear D gene. The CDR3 has 14 amino acids. Trimming pared 1 base from V and 3 bases from J, leaving 7 bases between. The germline V gene has CDR1 MGHRA and CDR2 YSYEKL. In nucleotides, the CDR3 is TGCGCCAGCAGCCAAGTGCCGCTTGGAAACACCATATATTTT. Translated, it gives CASSQVPLGNTIYF.

The chain employs TRBV7-9 and TRBJ2-5, with 7 positions matching TRBD2. The CDR3 sequence is 15 residues long. Germline CDR1 and CDR2: SEHNR and FQNEAQ (reference sequence). The ends lost 3 bases at V and 8 bases at J; junction bases unmatched: 12. This CDR3 is CASSLGGSYDGTQYF. CDR3 nucleotides: TGTGCCAGCAGCTTGGGCGGGAGCTACGACGGAACCCAGTACTTC.

The rearrangement uses TRBV15 and TRBJ1-2; the D gene is possibly TRBD1 (6 bases). The CDR3 length is 15 residues. The germline gives CDR1 LNHNV, CDR2 YYDKDF (reference sequence). The V end was cut by 3 bases, the J end by 2 bases, with 13 bases between. Here the CDR3 DNA reads TGTGCCACCAGCAGCCACGGACAGACCAACTATGGCTACACCTTC. Its protein product is CATSSHGQTNYGYTF.

The chain carries TRBV5-5 and TRBJ2-1, with TRBD2 matching 13 bases. This CDR3 region has 17 residues. Germline CDR1 reads SGHKS; CDR2 reads YYEKEE (reference sequence). V was clipped by 1 base and J by 5 bases; unmatched bases: 6. CDR3 bases: TGTGCCAGCAGCTTGTGGGCCGGGACTAGCGGGAACAATGAGCAGTTCTTC. As protein: CASSLWAGTSGNNEQFF.

The genes are TRBV9 and TRBJ2-1, with D unresolved. The CDR3 extends over 12 amino acids. The germline V gene encodes CDR1 SGDLS and CDR2 YYNGEE. V was shortened by 1 base and J by 7 bases, with 6 bases between the two germline ends. CDR3 sequence (DNA): TGTGCCAGCAGCGTATCCGGAAATGAGCAGTTCTTC. It yields the protein CASSVSGNEQFF.

J is TRBJ1-5 and V is TRBV28, with D perhaps TRBD1 (6 bases). The CDR3 covers 14 residues. Per germline, CDR1 MDHEN and CDR2 SYDVKM. The V end was cut by 6 bases, the J end by 1 base, with 10 bases between. The CDR3 coding sequence is TGTGCCAGCAGACAAGACAGGAGCAATCAGCCCCAGCATTTT. As protein: CASRQDRSNQPQHF.

The chain recombines TRBV7-9 with TRBJ2-3; 10 nucleotides agree with TRBD1. The CDR3 extends over 15 amino acids. With 8 bases clipped from V and 4 bases from J, the junction kept 9 bases outside the gene matches. CDR1 SEHNR and CDR2 FQNEAQ come from the germline V gene (reference sequence). CDR3 loop: CASVGRDRGSDTQYF. The CDR3 bases are TGTGCCAGCGTCGGCCGGGACAGGGGTTCAGATACGCAGTATTTT.

J is TRBJ2-2 and V is TRBV7-9; 9 bases fit TRBD1. Trimming removed 5 bases from V and 3 bases from J; junction bases left unmatched: 7. Germline lookup yields CDR1 SEHNR and CDR2 FQNEAQ (reference sequence). The CDR3 covers 16 residues. CDR3 nucleotides: TGTGCCAGCAGCATACCACAGGGGGCGGACACCGGGGAGCTGTTTTTT. Translating gives CASSIPQGADTGELFF.

This chain connects TRBV29-1 to TRBJ2-1, with 10 bases matching TRBD2. The CDR3 has 15 amino acids. Losses at the gene ends were 3 bases for V and 8 bases for J; bases not matched to a gene: 10. Germline V lookup: CDR1 SQVTM, CDR2 ANQGSEA. CDR3 DNA: TGCAGCGTTGATCCGGGACTAGCGAATCATGATGAGCAGTTCTTC. Translated: CSVDPGLANHDEQFF.

CDR3 in DNA: TGTGCCAGCAACTTAGCAATATCTAGCGGGGCCTCCTACGAGCAGTACTTC. Translated: CASNLAISSGASYEQYF. This rearrangement joins TRBV28 to TRBJ2-7; 9 bases align to TRBD2. Trimming took 7 bases from V and 0 from J; bases not matched to a gene: 13. Germline lookup yields CDR1 MDHEN and CDR2 SYDVKM. The CDR3 has 17 residues.

The rearrangement uses TRBV7-9 and TRBJ2-1, with TRBD2 identical over 12 bases. The V gene end was trimmed by 0 bases and the J gene end by 7 bases; junction bases not matched to a gene: 4. Germline-derived CDR1 and CDR2 are SEHNR and FQNEAQ (reference sequence). CDR3 length: 16 amino acids. CDR3 sequence reads: CASSLASSGRANEQFF. The CDR3 bases are TGTGCCAGCAGCTTAGCTTCTAGCGGGAGGGCTAATGAGCAGTTCTTC. Together with reference TRBV7-9 and TRBJ2-1, the CDR3 gives the full variable domain: DTGVSQNPRHKITKRGQNVTFRCDPISEHNRLYWYRQTLGQGPEFLTYFQNEAQLEKSRLLSDRFSAERPKGSFSTLEIQRTEQGDSAMYLCASSLASSGRANEQFFGPGTRLTVL.

This rearrangement joins TRBV10-2 to TRBJ1-4; D unresolved. The V gene lost 6 bases and the J gene lost 8 bases, with 16 bases spanning the gap. Germline V CDR1 and CDR2: WSHSY, SAAADI. The CDR3 totals 14 residues. Written as DNA, the CDR3 is TGCGCCAGCAGCGCCGAAGGGTTTGGAGAAAAACTGTTTTTT. Translating it yields CASSAEGFGEKLFF.

The chain uses TRBV5-1 and TRBJ2-1; the match to TRBD2 covers 16 bases. Germline trimming cut 0 bases from V and 7 bases from J; bases unmatched to any gene: 10. Germline loops: CDR1 SGHRS, CDR2 YFSETQ. The CDR3 extends over 19 amino acids. DNA for the CDR3: TGCGCCAGCAGCTTGGCTGGGACTAGCGGGAGGGCCTCGGGGAATGAGCAGTTCTTC. Translating it yields CASSLAGTSGRASGNEQFF.

The chain couples TRBV9 to TRBJ2-1, with 7 bases matching TRBD2. Germline assignment: CDR1 SGDLS and CDR2 YYNGEE. CDR3 length: 13 amino acids. With 3 bases clipped from V and 10 bases from J, the junction kept 7 bases outside the gene matches. The CDR3 spells CASSAILAREQFF. The CDR3 coding sequence is TGTGCCAGCAGCGCGATACTAGCGAGGGAGCAGTTCTTC.

V is TRBV28 and J is TRBJ1-5; a possible D gene is TRBD1 (5 bases). This CDR3 is built from 15 residues. V dropped 8 bases and J dropped 2 bases, with 16 bases sitting between them. Per the germline V gene, CDR1 is MDHEN and CDR2 is SYDVKM. Here the CDR3 DNA reads TGTGCCAGCCTCCCCCAGGGTTCCGGCAATCAGCCCCAGCATTTT. Amino acids: CASLPQGSGNQPQHF.

The V call is TRBV27, the J call TRBJ1-5; possibly TRBD1 for D (5 bases). Per germline, CDR1 MNHEY and CDR2 SMNVEV (reference sequence). With 6 bases removed from V and 3 bases from J, the gap between germline ends came to 12 bases. The CDR3 is 14 residues long. The CDR3 bases are TGTGCCAGCAGGGCTTGGGGGACCAATCAGCCCCAGCATTTT. As protein: CASRAWGTNQPQHF.

The chain uses TRBV5-1 and TRBJ1-1, with 8 bases that match TRBD1. Trimming at V came to 4 bases and at J to 7 bases, leaving 9 bases not matched to a gene. The CDR3 is made up of 14 amino acids. Germline CDR1 and CDR2: SGHRS and YFSETQ. The CDR3 loop is CASSTVPQGDEAFF. CDR3 nucleotides: TGCGCCAGCAGCACCGTCCCACAGGGGGATGAAGCTTTCTTT.

The chain uses TRBV27 and TRBJ1-4; 9 bases map to TRBD1. CDR1 and CDR2 (germline): MNHEY, SMNVEV (reference sequence). There are 15 residues in the CDR3. Trimming cost V 5 bases and J 7 bases; bases outside gene matches: 8. The CDR3 loop is CASSIRDRAGEKLFF. The CDR3 bases are TGTGCCAGCAGTATAAGGGACAGGGCAGGTGAAAAACTGTTTTTT.

This chain uses TRBV2 with TRBJ2-2; D is possibly TRBD1 or TRBD2 (7 bases each). Trimming cost V 3 bases and J 2 bases, with 19 bases left between them. Germline CDR1 SNHLY, CDR2 FYNNEI. The CDR3 totals 18 residues. The chain's CDR3 is CASSEPLGGGGNTGELFF. CDR3 coding DNA: TGTGCCAGCAGTGAGCCCCTAGGGGGCGGGGGAAACACCGGGGAGCTGTTTTTT.

This clone was observed a single time. This chain connects TRBV2 to TRBJ2-7; tentatively, D is TRBD2 (5 bases). CDR1 and CDR2 from the germline V gene are SNHLY and FYNNEI. CDR3 length equals 15 residues. V lost 2 bases and J lost 4, with 15 bases in between. The CDR3 DNA is TGTGCCAGCAGTGAAACCCGGGGTGGAAAGTACGAGCAGTACTTC. It codes for CASSETRGGKYEQYF.

This clone was counted once. The rearrangement uses TRBV10-1 and TRBJ2-5; D remains unclear. Germline loops: CDR1 WNHNN, CDR2 SYGVQD (reference sequence). The CDR3 has 13 amino acids. Trimming pared 1 base from V and 2 bases from J, leaving 5 bases between. The CDR3 DNA reads as TGCGCCAGCAGTGAGTACAGTCAAGAGACCCAGTACTTC. It is translated as CASSEYSQETQYF.

On this clone: Other DNA sequences within the sample encode an identical CDR3. The chain couples TRBV27 to TRBJ2-7; the D gene is possibly TRBD2 (5 bases). The CDR3 runs 13 residues. Germline V gene lookup returns CDR1 MNHEY and CDR2 SMNVEV (reference sequence). Between the trimmed V and J ends, which lost 8 bases and 4 bases, there was a span of 15 bases. This CDR3 is CASSSGLSYEQYF. CDR3 in DNA: TGTGCCAGCTCATCCGGACTTTCTTACGAGCAGTACTTC.